One and the same sample provided the 25 T cell receptor beta chains below, sequenced in a study of human T cells and chemical hapten exposure. Specified time point: healthy volunteer bleed at 6 weeks. The total RNA was obtained from whole blood that was not fractionated. MiXCR, applied by TCRdb to the RACE reads, yields one record per CDR3 protein. The sample holds about 80,000 distinct CDR3 sequences; around 9.4% are singletons and the top ten take about 1.5%. The sequenced sample was whole blood. The receptors derive from a female donor in good health. Some clones in this sample may be carry-over from other donors' samples.

The table lists this clonotype with many counts. The chain employs TRBV20-1 and TRBJ2-7; maybe TRBD2 (5 bases). The CDR3 is 15 amino acids. Looked up from germline, CDR1 is DFQATT and CDR2 is SNEGSKA (reference sequence). Trimming left V 2 bases short and J 2 bases short, with 16 bases between. For the CDR3, the DNA is TGCAGTGCTAGATCCCCAAAAGAGGGTCCCTACGAGCAGTACTTC. It encodes CSARSPKEGPYEQYF.

In this sample, this clonotype turned up many times. The rearrangement links TRBV12-3 or TRBV12-4 to TRBJ2-1; D might be TRBD1 (5 bases). CDR3 size: 14 residues. Trimming cost V 3 bases and J 9 bases, with 15 bases left between them. The CDR3 DNA follows: TGTGCCAGCAGTTTTGGGCAGGGAACGACTGAGCAGTTCTTC. Amino acids: CASSFGQGTTEQFF.

This clonotype has at least ten counts. V and J are TRBV6-5 and TRBJ1-1; 8 bases align to TRBD1. The germline gives CDR1 MNHEY, CDR2 SVGAGI. The junction had 3 bases not matched to a gene; V was cut back by 5 bases and J by 4 bases. The CDR3 extends over 13 amino acids. The CDR3 is CASSAGGITEAFF. DNA for the CDR3: TGTGCCAGCAGTGCAGGGGGCATCACTGAAGCTTTCTTT.

This clonotype was seen at least ten times. This sequence joins TRBV7-6 and TRBJ2-6; D is possibly TRBD1 (5 bases). From germline, CDR1 is SGHVS and CDR2 FNYEAQ. Trimming shortened V by 1 base and J by 4 bases, and 11 bases separated the two germline ends. CDR3 length: 16 amino acids. The CDR3 protein is CASSLGIRAGANVLTF. CDR3 coding DNA: TGTGCCAGCAGCTTAGGTATCAGGGCCGGGGCCAACGTCCTGACTTTC.

This clonotype showed up just a few times. V and J are TRBV7-8 and TRBJ1-1; D ambiguous. The CDR3 consists of 13 residues. CDR1 is SGHVS, CDR2 FQNEAQ, per germline. V lost 5 bases, J lost 7 bases, and 14 bases lay in between. In DNA form, the CDR3 reads TGTGCCAGCAGCCTACGGGCGCAGATTGAAGCTTTCTTT. This sequence encodes CASSLRAQIEAFF.

V gene TRBV7-2 combines with J gene TRBJ1-4, with D hard to call. Trimming shortened V by 1 base and J by 0 bases, and 6 bases separated the two germline ends. This CDR3 region has 15 residues. Per the germline V gene, CDR1 is SGHTA and CDR2 is FQGNSA. Written as DNA, the CDR3 is TGTGCCAGCAGCTTAGATTCAGCAACTAATGAAAAACTGTTTTTT. It is translated as CASSLDSATNEKLFF.

There are many counts of this clonotype. The V and J genes are TRBV12-3 or TRBV12-4 and TRBJ1-1; no definite D call. This CDR3 contains 11 residues. Trimming removed 7 bases at V and 5 bases at J, with 8 bases between. Here the CDR3 reads CASTRGTEAFF. The CDR3 coding sequence is TGTGCCAGCACCCGCGGAACTGAAGCTTTCTTT.

This clonotype was detected ten times or more. For the CDR3, the DNA is TGTGCTCCCCTCGGGCTACCCAATCAGCCCCAGCATTTT. It yields the protein CAPLGLPNQPQHF. The chain employs TRBV7-9 and TRBJ1-5; D is ambiguous. The CDR3 covers 13 residues. CDR1 SEHNR and CDR2 FQNEAQ come from the germline V gene (reference sequence).

This clonotype was observed a handful of times. V gene TRBV4-2 combines with J gene TRBJ1-5, with unresolved D. The V gene's germline CDR1 is LGHNA and CDR2 YNFKEQ. V lost 1 base and J 5 bases, leaving 6 bases between the germline ends. The CDR3 spans 13 residues. The CDR3 sequence is CASSQAPDQPQHF. CDR3 nucleotides: TGTGCCAGCAGCCAAGCGCCCGATCAGCCCCAGCATTTT.

J is TRBJ1-5 and V is TRBV12-3 or TRBV12-4; D unresolved. CDR3 length: 14 amino acids. Trimming took off 1 base at V and 4 bases at J, with 8 bases between the two ends. In DNA form, the CDR3 reads TGTGCCAGCAGTTTAGGCGGAGGAAATCAGCCCCAGCATTTT. Translation gives CASSLGGGNQPQHF.

There are a few counts of this clonotype. The CDR3 coding sequence is TGTGCCAGCAGCCACAGCAATCAGCCCCAGCATTTT. This sequence encodes CASSHSNQPQHF. This chain uses TRBV12-3 or TRBV12-4 with TRBJ1-5; D is unclear. This CDR3 has 12 amino acids. Trimming stripped 6 bases from V and 1 base from J, with 4 bases between.

This clonotype was found many times. The chain employs TRBV27 and TRBJ2-1, with D possibly called TRBD1 or TRBD2 (5 bases each). Germline V lookup: CDR1 MNHEY, CDR2 SMNVEV (reference sequence). The CDR3 consists of 13 residues. V lost 7 bases, J lost 2 bases, and 9 bases lay in between. Written as DNA, the CDR3 is TGTGCCAGCAATGGGGGTCCCTACAATGAGCAGTTCTTC. It codes for CASNGGPYNEQFF.

In nucleotides, the CDR3 is TGCAGTGCTAGGGGTCGGGACAGAGTAACCTACGAGCAGTACTTC. This gives the protein CSARGRDRVTYEQYF. This sequence joins TRBV20-1 and TRBJ2-7, with 7 bases lining up with TRBD1. Germline-derived CDR1 and CDR2 are DFQATT and SNEGSKA (reference sequence). V was clipped by 3 bases and J by 2 bases; unmatched bases: 10. The CDR3 spans 15 residues.

This clonotype was found many times. The chain carries TRBV19 and TRBJ2-7; 9 positions match TRBD1. CDR3 length: 17 amino acids. Germline V lookup: CDR1 LNHDA, CDR2 SQIVND (reference sequence). With 1 base clipped from V and 3 bases from J, the junction kept 10 bases outside the gene matches. CDR3 DNA sequence: TGTGCCAGTAGTATAGGTGGTCCGAGACAGGGGGACTACGAGCAGTACTTC. Translation: CASSIGGPRQGDYEQYF.

The chain has TRBV29-1 and TRBJ1-5; TRBD1 matches 8 bases. V lost 4 bases to trimming and J lost 4 bases; unmatched junction nucleotides: 6. Germline V lookup: CDR1 SQVTM, CDR2 ANQGSEA. The CDR3 extends over 14 amino acids. The CDR3 sequence is CSVVGQGANQPQHF. The CDR3 DNA is TGCAGCGTTGTAGGGCAGGGGGCAAATCAGCCCCAGCATTTT.

The chain employs TRBV29-1 and TRBJ2-7, with TRBD1 matching 7 bases. The V and J ends lost 5 bases and 7 bases, in that order; junction bases with no gene match: 11. This CDR3 has 13 amino acids. Germline CDR1 is SQVTM and CDR2 is ANQGSEA. The CDR3 DNA reads as TGCAGCGTTTTCTCAGGGGGTTTAGGAGAGCAGTACTTC. Translating gives CSVFSGGLGEQYF.

The sample holds a few counts of this clonotype. This rearrangement joins TRBV6-1 to TRBJ2-7, with D tentatively TRBD1 or TRBD2 (6 bases each). This CDR3 comprises 15 residues. CDR1 is MNHNS, CDR2 SASEGT, per germline. With 5 bases removed from V and 3 bases from J, the gap between germline ends came to 17 bases. The CDR3 DNA follows: TGTGCCAGCAGTCCTACCGGAGGGGGACTCTACGAGCAGTACTTC. The encoded protein is CASSPTGGGLYEQYF.

The table lists this clonotype with many counts. The chain carries TRBV6-5 and TRBJ1-6; weak D call: TRBD1 (6 bases). V was pared by 2 bases and J by 15 bases, with 17 bases between. This CDR3 contains 14 residues. From germline, CDR1 is MNHEY and CDR2 SVGAGI. CDR3 region: CASSYVGGTEDLHF. Here the CDR3 DNA reads TGTGCCAGCAGTTACGTCGGGGGCACTGAAGACCTCCACTTT.

This chain joins TRBV20-1 and TRBJ2-3; D might be TRBD1 (6 bases). The CDR3 consists of 13 residues. Germline-derived CDR1 and CDR2 are DFQATT and SNEGSKA (reference sequence). V was trimmed by 4 bases and J by 1 base, leaving 9 bases between them. Written as DNA, the CDR3 is TGCAGTGCTATGGACAGCCGCACAGATACGCAGTATTTT. Translating it yields CSAMDSRTDTQYF.

There are many counts of this clonotype. The CDR3 loop is CSTPSGAGGDEQFF. The CDR3 DNA follows: TGCAGCACCCCATCGGGGGCAGGGGGAGATGAGCAGTTCTTC. V usage is TRBV29-1 and J usage is TRBJ2-1; a weak D match, TRBD1 (7 bases). The V gene's germline CDR1 is SQVTM and CDR2 ANQGSEA. CDR3 length: 14 amino acids. V gave up 8 bases and J gave up 8 bases, with 22 bases separating them.

This clonotype was seen at least ten times. This rearrangement joins TRBV7-2 to TRBJ1-4, with 11 bases that match TRBD1. The CDR3 has 18 amino acids. V was pared by 1 base and J by 3 bases, with 7 bases of the junction left unmatched. Germline CDR1 SGHTA, CDR2 FQGNSA. CDR3 protein: CASSLVGQGAVANEKLFF. For the CDR3, the DNA is TGTGCCAGCAGCTTAGTCGGACAGGGGGCGGTAGCTAATGAAAAACTGTTTTTT.

This clonotype came up many times. V gene TRBV7-2 combines with J gene TRBJ1-2; D perhaps matches TRBD1 (5 bases). This CDR3 contains 14 residues. Trimming took 7 bases from V and 8 from J, leaving 20 bases between them. In germline, CDR1 is SGHTA, CDR2 FQGNSA. For the CDR3, the DNA is TGTGCCAGCACCCTAAGAGGGGAAAGGGGCGGCTACACCTTC. This gives the protein CASTLRGERGGYTF. Using reference TRBV7-2 and TRBJ1-2 for the parts outside the CDR3, the full variable domain is GAGVSQSPSNKVTEKGKDVELRCDPISGHTALYWYRQSLGQGLEFLIYFQGNSAPDKSGLPSDRFSAERTGGSVSTLTIQRTQQEDSAVYLCASTLRGERGGYTFGSGTRLTVV.

This clonotype has more than one count but fewer than ten. The chain employs TRBV20-1 and TRBJ1-6; D possibly corresponds to TRBD1 (5 bases). The germline V and J ends were trimmed by 1 base and 6 bases, with 7 bases remaining between them. CDR1 is DFQATT and CDR2 is SNEGSKA in the germline V gene (reference sequence). CDR3 size: 13 residues. The CDR3 DNA is TGCAGTGCTAGAGGGACACGTAATTCACCCCTCCACTTT. This sequence encodes CSARGTRNSPLHF.

The table lists this clonotype with many counts. The J gene is TRBJ1-1, the V gene TRBV3-1; D uncertain. The CDR3 loop spans 14 amino acids. V shed 0 bases and J shed 14 bases, with 19 bases lying between them. Germline CDR1 reads LGHDT; CDR2 reads YNNKEL (reference sequence). This chain's CDR3 is CASSQDRLGLMPFF. For the CDR3, the DNA is TGTGCCAGCAGCCAAGATCGTCTGGGTCTTATGCCATTCTTT.

This clonotype was counted a single time. The V gene is TRBV6-4, the J gene TRBJ2-1; D is ambiguous. Germline V gene sequence: CDR1 MRHNA, CDR2 SNTAGT. This CDR3 spans 17 amino acids. Trimming left V 8 bases short and J 6 bases short, with 26 bases between. Here the CDR3 reads CASARETTRAKINEQFF. The DNA for the CDR3 is TGTGCCAGCGCCAGAGAAACGACACGGGCAAAGATCAATGAGCAGTTCTTC.